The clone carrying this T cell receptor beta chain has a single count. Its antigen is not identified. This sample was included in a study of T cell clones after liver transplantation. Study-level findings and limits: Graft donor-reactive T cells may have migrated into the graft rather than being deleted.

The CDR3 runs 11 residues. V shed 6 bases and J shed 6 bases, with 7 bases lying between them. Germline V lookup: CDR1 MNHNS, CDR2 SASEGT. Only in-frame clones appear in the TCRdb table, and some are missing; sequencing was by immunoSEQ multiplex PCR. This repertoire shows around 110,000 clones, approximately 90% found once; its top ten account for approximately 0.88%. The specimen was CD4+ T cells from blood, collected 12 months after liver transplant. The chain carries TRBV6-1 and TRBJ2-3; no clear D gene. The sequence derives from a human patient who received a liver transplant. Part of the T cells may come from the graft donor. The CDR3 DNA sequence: TGTGCCAGCAGGAAAGGGGATACGCAGTATTTT. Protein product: CASRKGDTQYF.